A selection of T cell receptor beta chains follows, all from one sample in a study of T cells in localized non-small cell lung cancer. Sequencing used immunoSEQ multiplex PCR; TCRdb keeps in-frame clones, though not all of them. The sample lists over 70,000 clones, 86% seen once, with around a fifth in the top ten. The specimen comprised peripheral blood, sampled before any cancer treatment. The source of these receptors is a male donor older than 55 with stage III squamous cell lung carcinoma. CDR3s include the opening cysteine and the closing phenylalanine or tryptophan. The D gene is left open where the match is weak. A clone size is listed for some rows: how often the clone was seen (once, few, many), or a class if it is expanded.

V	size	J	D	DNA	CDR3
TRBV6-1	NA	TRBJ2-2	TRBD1	TGTGCCAGCAGTGTAGGGAACAGGGGGCTCACCGGGGAGCTGTTTTTT	CASSVGNRGLTGELFF
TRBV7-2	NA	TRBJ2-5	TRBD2	TGTGCCAGCAGCCAATTCTCCGGGACTAGCGGGGGGGAACAAGAGACCCAGTACTTC	CASSQFSGTSGGEQETQYF
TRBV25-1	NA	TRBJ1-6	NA	TGTGCCAGCAGTGTAGGGAGGTCACCCCTCCACTTT	CASSVGRSPLHF
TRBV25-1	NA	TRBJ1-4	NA	TGTGCCAGCAGTGAATTTGGGGCAGATGAAAAACTGTTTTTT	CASSEFGADEKLFF
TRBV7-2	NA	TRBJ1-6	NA	TGTGCCAGCAGCCACGACATATCGGGTAATTCACCCCTCCACTTT	CASSHDISGNSPLHF
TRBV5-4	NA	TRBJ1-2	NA	TGTGCCAGCAGCTTACAGGGTCGGGATGGCTACACCTTC	CASSLQGRDGYTF
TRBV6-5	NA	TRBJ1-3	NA	TGTGCCAGCGGTAGCTCTGGAAACACCATATATTTT	CASGSSGNTIYF
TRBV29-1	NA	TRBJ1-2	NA	TGCAGCGGGGCTCAAGGGGGGGGCTACACCTTC	CSGAQGGGYTF
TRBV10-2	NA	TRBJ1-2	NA	TGCGCCAGCTCTCAGTGGGCAGGGGTTAACTATGGCTACACCTTC	CASSQWAGVNYGYTF
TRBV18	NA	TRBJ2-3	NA	TGTGCCAGCTCACCCTGGCAGACGAGTACAGATACGCAGTATTTT	CASSPWQTSTDTQYF
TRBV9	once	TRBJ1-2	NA	TGTGCCAGCAGCGTAGGGCCGGGAGAAAACTATGGCTACACCTTC	CASSVGPGENYGYTF
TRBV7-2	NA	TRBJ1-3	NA	TGTGCCAGCAGCTTAGGGTACGCCTCCTCTGGAAACACCATATATTTT	CASSLGYASSGNTIYF
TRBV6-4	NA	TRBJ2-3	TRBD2	TGTGCCAGCAGGAGAGGCGGGGGGGCCAAAGATACGCAGTATTTT	CASRRGGGAKDTQYF
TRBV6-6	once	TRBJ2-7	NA	TGTGCCAGCAGCCCGACGGGCTACGAGCAGTACTTC	CASSPTGYEQYF
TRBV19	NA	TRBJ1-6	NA	TGTGCCAGTAGTATAACAGGTTCACCCCTCCACTTT	CASSITGSPLHF
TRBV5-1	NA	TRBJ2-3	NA	TGCGCCAGCAGCTTGAGCTTCCGCACAGATACGCAGTATTTT	CASSLSFRTDTQYF
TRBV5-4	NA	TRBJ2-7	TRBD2	TGTGCCAGCAGCGCTGGGACTAGCTACGAGCAGTACTTC	CASSAGTSYEQYF
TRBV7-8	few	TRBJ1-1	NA	TGTGCCAGCAGCTCCAGAGCACGAAAGGACACTGAAGCTTTCTTT	CASSSRARKDTEAFF
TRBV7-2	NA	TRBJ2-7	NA	TGTGCCAGCAGTCCTCGGATCCCCGGCACCTACGAGCAGTACTTC	CASSPRIPGTYEQYF
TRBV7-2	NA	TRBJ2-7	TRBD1	TGTGCCAGCAGCTTTCGACAGGGCCACCTCTACGAGCAGTACTTC	CASSFRQGHLYEQYF
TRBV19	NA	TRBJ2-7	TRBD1	TGTGCCAGTGGGGACAGCCTACGAGGGCAGTACTTC	CASGDSLRGQYF
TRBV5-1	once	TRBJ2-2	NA	TGCGCCAGCAGCTTGGACAGGGCGAACACCGGGGAGCTGTTTTTT	CASSLDRANTGELFF
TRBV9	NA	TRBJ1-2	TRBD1	TGTGCCAGCAGCACAGAGACAGGGGGCTATGGCTACACCTTC	CASSTETGGYGYTF
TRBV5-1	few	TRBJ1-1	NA	TGCGCCACCTCCGAGGGGGGCAGGGCTGAAGCTTTCTTT	CATSEGGRAEAFF
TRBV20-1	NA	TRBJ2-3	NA	TGCAGTGCCTCCTTTGGCGATACGCAGTATTTT	CSASFGDTQYF
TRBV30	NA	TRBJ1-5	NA	TGTGCCTGGAGTGTAGGCATCTTAAGCAATCAGCCCCAGCATTTT	CAWSVGILSNQPQHF
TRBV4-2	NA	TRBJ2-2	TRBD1	TGTGCCAGCAGCCAGGGGGACAGGGAGGCCGGGGAGCTGTTTTTT	CASSQGDREAGELFF
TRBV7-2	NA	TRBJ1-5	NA	TGTGCCAGCAGTCCGAGCAATCAGCCCCAGCATTTT	CASSPSNQPQHF
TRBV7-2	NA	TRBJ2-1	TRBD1	TGTGCCAGCAGCTCTACAGGGGCTACCTACAATGAGCAGTTCTTC	CASSSTGATYNEQFF
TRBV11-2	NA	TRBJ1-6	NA	TGTGCCAGCAGCTTAGTATTGGCAGGGGAAGTTTGTTCACCCCTCCACTTT	CASSLVLAGEVCSPLHF
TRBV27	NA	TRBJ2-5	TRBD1	TGTGCCAGCAGTTCCTGGACAGGAGAGACCCAGTACTTC	CASSSWTGETQYF
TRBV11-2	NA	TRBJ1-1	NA	TGTGCCAGCAGCACGACACCGAACACTGAAGCTTTCTTT	CASSTTPNTEAFF
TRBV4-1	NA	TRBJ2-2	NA	TGCGCCAGCAGCCCCAATCAGGGTATGAGTAGGGAGCTGTTTTTT	CASSPNQGMSRELFF
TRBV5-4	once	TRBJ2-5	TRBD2	TGTGCCAGCAGCTCCTACCTAGCGGGGGGGTTCCCAGGGGTCCAAGAGACCCAGTACTTC	CASSSYLAGGFPGVQETQYF
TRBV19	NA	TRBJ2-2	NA	TGTGCCAGTAACCAACAGGTTAACACCGGGGAGCTGTTTTTT	CASNQQVNTGELFF
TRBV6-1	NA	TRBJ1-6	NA	TGTGCCAGCAGTGTAGAGGGGAATTCACCCCTCCACTTT	CASSVEGNSPLHF